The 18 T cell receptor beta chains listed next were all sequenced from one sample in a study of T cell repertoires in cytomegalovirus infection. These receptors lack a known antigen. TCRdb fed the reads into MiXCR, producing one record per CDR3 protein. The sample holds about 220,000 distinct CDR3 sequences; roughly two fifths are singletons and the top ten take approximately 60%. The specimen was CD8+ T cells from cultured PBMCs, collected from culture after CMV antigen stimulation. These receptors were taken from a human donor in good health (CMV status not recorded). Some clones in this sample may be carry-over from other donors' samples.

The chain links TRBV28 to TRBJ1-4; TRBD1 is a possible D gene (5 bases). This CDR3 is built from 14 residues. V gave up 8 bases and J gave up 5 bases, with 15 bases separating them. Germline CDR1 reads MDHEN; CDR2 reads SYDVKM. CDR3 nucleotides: TGTGCCAGCGGTAACAGGCCCCGGAATGAAAAACTGTTTTTT. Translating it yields CASGNRPRNEKLFF. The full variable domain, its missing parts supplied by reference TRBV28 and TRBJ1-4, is DVKVTQSSRYLVKRTGEKVFLECVQDMDHENMFWYRQDPGLGLRLIYFSYDVKMKEKGDIPEGYSVSREKKERFSLILESASTNQTSMYLCASGNRPRNEKLFFGSGTQLSVL.

This CDR3 reads CASSLLDRGMNTEAFF. In nucleotides, the CDR3 is TGTGCCAGCAGCTTACTGGACAGGGGGATGAACACTGAAGCTTTCTTT. The chain combines TRBV7-8 with TRBJ1-1; 10 bases fit TRBD1. The ends lost 2 bases at V and 0 bases at J; junction bases unmatched: 3. The CDR3 consists of 16 residues. Germline V gene data show CDR1 as SGHVS and CDR2 as FQNEAQ.

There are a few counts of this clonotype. CDR3 residues: CSPTNGPGAFF. In DNA form, the CDR3 reads TGCAGTCCAACCAACGGACCGGGAGCTTTCTTT. The V call is TRBV20-1, the J call TRBJ1-1; D uncertain. Germline V gene data show CDR1 as DFQATT and CDR2 as SNEGSKA (reference sequence). Trimming removed 8 bases from V and 10 bases from J, with 17 bases in between. The CDR3 is 11 amino acids.

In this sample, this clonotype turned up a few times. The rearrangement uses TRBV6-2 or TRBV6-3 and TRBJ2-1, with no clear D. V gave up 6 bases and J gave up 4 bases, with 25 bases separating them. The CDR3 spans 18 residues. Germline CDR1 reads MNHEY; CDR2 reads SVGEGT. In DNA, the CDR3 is TGTGCCAGCAGCACCCGTACTTTGGCTATATATGAGTACAATGAGCAGTTCTTC. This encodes CASSTRTLAIYEYNEQFF.

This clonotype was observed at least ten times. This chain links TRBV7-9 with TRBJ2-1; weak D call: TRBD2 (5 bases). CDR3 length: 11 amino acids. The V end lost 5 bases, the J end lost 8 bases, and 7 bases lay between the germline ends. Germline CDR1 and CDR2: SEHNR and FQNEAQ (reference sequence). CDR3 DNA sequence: TGTGCCAGCAGCCTTAGCGATGAGCAGTTCTTC. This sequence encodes CASSLSDEQFF.

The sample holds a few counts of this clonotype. This chain's CDR3 is CASSLDGFYGYTF. The CDR3 region has the DNA TGTGCCAGCAGCTTAGACGGGTTCTATGGCTACACCTTC. The V and J genes are TRBV7-6 and TRBJ1-2; no reliable D call. Per the germline V gene, CDR1 is SGHVS and CDR2 is FNYEAQ. CDR3 length equals 13 residues. Trimming removed 1 base at V and 4 bases at J, with 7 bases between.

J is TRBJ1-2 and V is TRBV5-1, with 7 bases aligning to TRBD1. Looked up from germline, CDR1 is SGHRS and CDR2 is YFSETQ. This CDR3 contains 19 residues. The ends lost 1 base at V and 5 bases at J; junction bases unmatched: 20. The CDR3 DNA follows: TGCGCCAGCAGCTTGTTGGGCCGTTTTTCACAGGGGCCGGATTATGGCTACACCTTC. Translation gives CASSLLGRFSQGPDYGYTF.

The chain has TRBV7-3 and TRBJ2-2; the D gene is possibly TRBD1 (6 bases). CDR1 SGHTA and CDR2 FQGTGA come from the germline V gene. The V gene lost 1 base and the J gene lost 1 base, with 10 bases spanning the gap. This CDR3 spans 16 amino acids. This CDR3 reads CASSLRSRGNTGELFF. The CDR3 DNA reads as TGTGCCAGCAGCTTAAGGTCCAGGGGGAACACCGGGGAGCTGTTTTTT.

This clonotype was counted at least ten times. The CDR3: CASSSQGSTDTQYF. As DNA, the CDR3 is TGTGCCAGCAGCTCACAGGGCTCCACAGATACGCAGTATTTT. The chain recombines TRBV7-2 with TRBJ2-3, with D perhaps matching TRBD1 (6 bases). V was shortened by 4 bases and J by 2 bases, with 10 bases between the two germline ends. This CDR3 contains 14 residues. In germline, CDR1 is SGHTA, CDR2 FQGNSA.

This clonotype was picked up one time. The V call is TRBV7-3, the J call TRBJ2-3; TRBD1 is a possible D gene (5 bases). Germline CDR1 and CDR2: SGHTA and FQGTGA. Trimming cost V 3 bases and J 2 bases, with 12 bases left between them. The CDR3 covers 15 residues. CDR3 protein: CASSFGQSHTDTQYF. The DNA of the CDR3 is TGTGCCAGCAGCTTCGGACAAAGTCACACAGATACGCAGTATTTT.

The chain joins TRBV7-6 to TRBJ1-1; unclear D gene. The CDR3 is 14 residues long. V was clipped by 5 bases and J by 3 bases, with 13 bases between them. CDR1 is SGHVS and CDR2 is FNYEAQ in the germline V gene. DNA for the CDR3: TGTGCCAGCAGCCCATCGCGGGCCCACACTGAAGCTTTCTTT. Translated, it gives CASSPSRAHTEAFF.

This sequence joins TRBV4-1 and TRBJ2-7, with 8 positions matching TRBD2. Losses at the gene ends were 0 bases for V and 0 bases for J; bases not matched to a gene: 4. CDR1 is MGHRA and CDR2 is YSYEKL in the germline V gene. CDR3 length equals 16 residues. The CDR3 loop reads CASSQELAVFSYEQYF. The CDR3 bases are TGCGCCAGCAGCCAAGAACTAGCGGTTTTCTCCTACGAGCAGTACTTC.

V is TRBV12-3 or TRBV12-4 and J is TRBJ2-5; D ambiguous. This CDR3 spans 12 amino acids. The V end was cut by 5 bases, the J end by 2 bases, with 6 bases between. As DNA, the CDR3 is TGTGCCAGCAGTGTATATCAAGAGACCCAGTACTTC. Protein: CASSVYQETQYF.

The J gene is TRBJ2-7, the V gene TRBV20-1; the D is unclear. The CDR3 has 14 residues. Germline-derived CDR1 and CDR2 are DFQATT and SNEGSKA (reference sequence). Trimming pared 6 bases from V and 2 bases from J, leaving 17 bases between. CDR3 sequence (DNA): TGCAGTGCCCCCGGGTCACCCCGGGCCTACGAGCAGTACTTC. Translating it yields CSAPGSPRAYEQYF.

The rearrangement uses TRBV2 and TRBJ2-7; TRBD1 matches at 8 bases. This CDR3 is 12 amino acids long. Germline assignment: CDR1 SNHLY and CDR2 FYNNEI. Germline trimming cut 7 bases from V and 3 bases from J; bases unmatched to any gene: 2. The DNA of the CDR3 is TGTGCCAGCACAGGACAGGGCTACGAGCAGTACTTC. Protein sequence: CASTGQGYEQYF.

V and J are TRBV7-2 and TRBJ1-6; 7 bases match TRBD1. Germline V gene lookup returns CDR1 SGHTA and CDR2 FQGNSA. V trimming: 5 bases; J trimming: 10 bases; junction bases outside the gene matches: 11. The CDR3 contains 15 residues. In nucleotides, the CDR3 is TGTGCCAGCAGCCCCCTCACAGGGGCCCGATCACCCCTCCACTTT. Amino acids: CASSPLTGARSPLHF. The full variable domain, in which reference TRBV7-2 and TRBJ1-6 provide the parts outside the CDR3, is GAGVSQSPSNKVTEKGKDVELRCDPISGHTALYWYRQSLGQGLEFLIYFQGNSAPDKSGLPSDRFSAERTGGSVSTLTIQRTQQEDSAVYLCASSPLTGARSPLHFGNGTRLTVT.

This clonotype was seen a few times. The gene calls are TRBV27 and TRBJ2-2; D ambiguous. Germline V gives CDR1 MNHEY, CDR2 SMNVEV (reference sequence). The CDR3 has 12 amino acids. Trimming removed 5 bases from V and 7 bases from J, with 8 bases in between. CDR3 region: CASSPSSGELFF. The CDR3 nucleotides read TGTGCCAGCAGTCCCTCGAGCGGGGAGCTGTTTTTT.

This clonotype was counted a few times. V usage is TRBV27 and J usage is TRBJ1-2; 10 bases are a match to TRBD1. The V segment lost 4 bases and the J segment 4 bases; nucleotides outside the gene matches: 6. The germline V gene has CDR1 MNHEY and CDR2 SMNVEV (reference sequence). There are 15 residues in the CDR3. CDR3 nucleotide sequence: TGTGCCAGCAGTTCTCGGGACAGGGGATTCTATGGCTACACCTTC. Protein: CASSSRDRGFYGYTF.